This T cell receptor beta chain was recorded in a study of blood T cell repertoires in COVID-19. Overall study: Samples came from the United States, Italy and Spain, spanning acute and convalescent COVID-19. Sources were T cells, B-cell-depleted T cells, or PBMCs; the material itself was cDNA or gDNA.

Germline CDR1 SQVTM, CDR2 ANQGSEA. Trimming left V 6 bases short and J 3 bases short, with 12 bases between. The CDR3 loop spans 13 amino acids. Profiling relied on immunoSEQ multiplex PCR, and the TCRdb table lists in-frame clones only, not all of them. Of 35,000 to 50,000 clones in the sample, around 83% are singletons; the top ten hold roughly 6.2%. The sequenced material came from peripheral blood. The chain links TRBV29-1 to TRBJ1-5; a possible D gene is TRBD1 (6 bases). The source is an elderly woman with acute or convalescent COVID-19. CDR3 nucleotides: TGCAGCGTGACGGACAGTTACAATCAGCCCCAGCATTTT. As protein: CSVTDSYNQPQHF.